The 23 T cell receptor beta chains in this list originate from one sample, sequenced in a study of human T cells and chemical hapten exposure. Sample time point: patch test 1, 2 weeks after DPC sensitization. Noted treatment: therapeutic diphenylcyclopropenone sensitization with weekly scalp DPC. MiXCR was run by TCRdb on the RACE reads, yielding one entry per CDR3 protein. The repertoire includes 79,000 or so distinct CDR3 sequences, about 9.3% of them detected once, and about 1.4% sits in the top ten. Sample: whole blood, taken in connection with sensitization to the hapten diphenylcyclopropenone (DPC). The receptor set was obtained from a woman between 50 and 59 years old with alopecia areata. Some clones in this sample may be carry-over from other donors' samples.

This clonotype has a count of ten or more. The chain links TRBV12-3 or TRBV12-4 to TRBJ1-4, with TRBD1 as a possible D gene (5 bases). Trimming took off 0 bases at V and 0 bases at J, with 5 bases between the two ends. The CDR3 is 15 residues long. The CDR3 region is CASSLAGPTNEKLFF. CDR3 in DNA: TGTGCCAGCAGTTTAGCGGGGCCAACTAATGAAAAACTGTTTTTT.

In this sample, this clonotype turned up many times. The chain links TRBV29-1 to TRBJ2-5; 9 bases align to TRBD1. V dropped 7 bases and J dropped 5; count of bases not matched to a gene: 5. The germline V gene encodes CDR1 SQVTM and CDR2 ANQGSEA. The CDR3 loop spans 12 amino acids. The CDR3 DNA sequence: TGCAGCGCCAACAGGGGGCTGGAGACCCAGTACTTC. This sequence encodes CSANRGLETQYF.

The chain is built from TRBV29-1 and TRBJ2-5; 8 bases agree with TRBD1. Germline V gene sequence: CDR1 SQVTM, CDR2 ANQGSEA. With 6 bases clipped from V and 9 bases from J, the junction kept 9 bases outside the gene matches. The CDR3 is 12 amino acids. In nucleotides, the CDR3 is TGCAGCGTCCGACAGGGGCTGGGGGCCCAGTACTTC. Amino acid sequence: CSVRQGLGAQYF.

This clonotype was counted at least ten times. The rearrangement uses TRBV20-1 and TRBJ1-2; possible D gene TRBD1, 5 bases. Trimming took 3 bases from V and 6 from J, leaving 14 bases between them. This CDR3 is 13 amino acids long. Germline CDR1 DFQATT, CDR2 SNEGSKA (reference sequence). Written as DNA, the CDR3 is TGCAGTGCTAGTCTTCCGGGGGAGAATGGCTACACCTTC. The encoded protein is CSASLPGENGYTF.

The chain links TRBV14 to TRBJ1-1; D not certain. V dropped 4 bases and J dropped 0 bases, with 9 bases sitting between them. Germline V gives CDR1 SGHDN, CDR2 FVKESK. CDR3 length: 14 residues. The CDR3 protein is CASSLKLMNTEAFF. The DNA of the CDR3 is TGTGCCAGCAGCCTAAAATTGATGAACACTGAAGCTTTCTTT.

This clonotype was observed at least ten times. The chain is built from TRBV20-1 and TRBJ2-3; 7 bases fit TRBD2. CDR3 length: 14 residues. Germline V gene lookup returns CDR1 DFQATT and CDR2 SNEGSKA (reference sequence). V dropped 5 bases and J dropped 2; count of bases not matched to a gene: 7. The CDR3 loop reads CSAPREALTDTQYF. CDR3 coding DNA: TGCAGTGCTCCACGGGAGGCCCTCACAGATACGCAGTATTTT.

V is TRBV4-3 and J is TRBJ2-3; D might be TRBD1 (6 bases). The germline gives CDR1 LGHNA, CDR2 YSLEER. The CDR3 totals 14 residues. V shed 5 bases and J shed 2 bases, with 11 bases lying between them. CDR3 loop: CASSAQGLTDTQYF. Here the CDR3 DNA reads TGCGCCAGCAGCGCACAGGGCCTCACAGATACGCAGTATTTT.

The V gene is TRBV24-1, the J gene TRBJ1-5, with D possibly being TRBD1 (5 bases). Trimming stripped 4 bases from V and 4 bases from J, with 13 bases between. Per germline, CDR1 KGHDR and CDR2 SFDVKD. The CDR3 has 15 residues. Here the CDR3 reads CATSDPGPGNQPQHF. The CDR3 nucleotides are TGTGCCACCAGTGACCCTGGGCCAGGGAATCAGCCCCAGCATTTT.

A few counts support this clonotype. The chain recombines TRBV20-1 with TRBJ2-3; tentative D call: TRBD1 (5 bases). With 0 bases removed from V and 0 bases from J, the gap between germline ends came to 10 bases. Germline CDR1 DFQATT, CDR2 SNEGSKA (reference sequence). This CDR3 has 15 residues. DNA for the CDR3: TGCAGTGCTAGAGATGGCCAGGGAAGCACAGATACGCAGTATTTT. Its translation: CSARDGQGSTDTQYF.

In this sample, this clonotype turned up a few times. The chain uses TRBV7-6 and TRBJ1-1; the match to TRBD1 covers 7 bases. The CDR3 consists of 16 residues. Trimming removed 2 bases from V and 0 bases from J; junction bases left unmatched: 6. Germline CDR1 reads SGHVS; CDR2 reads FNYEAQ. The CDR3 region is CASSLNGRGMNTEAFF. In DNA form, the CDR3 reads TGTGCCAGCAGCTTAAATGGCAGGGGGATGAACACTGAAGCTTTCTTT. Looking up the rest from reference TRBV7-6 and TRBJ1-1 gives the full variable domain: GAGVSQSPRYKVTKRGQDVALRCDPISGHVSLYWYRQALGQGPEFLTYFNYEAQQDKSGLPNDRFSAERPEGSISTLTIQRTEQRDSAMYRCASSLNGRGMNTEAFFGQGTRLTVV.

This clonotype was seen a few times. Here the CDR3 reads CASSLTQANQPQHF. For the CDR3, the DNA is TGTGCCAGCAGTTTGACACAGGCGAATCAGCCCCAGCATTTT. V usage is TRBV6-1 and J usage is TRBJ1-5, with D maybe TRBD1 (5 bases). This CDR3 is 14 amino acids long. Trimming took 5 bases from V and 4 from J, leaving 12 bases between them. Germline V CDR1 and CDR2: MNHNS, SASEGT.

The gene calls are TRBV6-2 or TRBV6-3 and TRBJ1-1; 11 bases are shared with TRBD1. Per germline, CDR1 MNHEY and CDR2 SVGEGT. The CDR3 covers 16 residues. Trimming took 5 bases from V and 5 from J; bases not matched to a gene: 10. CDR3 loop: CASSHGQGAYRTEAFF. In DNA form, the CDR3 reads TGTGCCAGCAGTCATGGACAGGGGGCATATCGAACTGAAGCTTTCTTT.

The rearrangement joins TRBV12-3 or TRBV12-4 to TRBJ2-3, with D possibly matching TRBD2 (5 bases). The CDR3 has 15 amino acids. Trimming removed 7 bases at V and 2 bases at J, with 16 bases between. The CDR3 coding sequence is TGTGCCAGCACCAAGGGCAGACTACCCACAGATACGCAGTATTTT. Its translation is CASTKGRLPTDTQYF.

This clonotype was detected only a few times. The rearrangement links TRBV9 to TRBJ2-1; no clear D gene. Trimming took off 0 bases at V and 4 bases at J, with 8 bases between the two ends. The CDR3 sequence is 14 residues long. Germline loops: CDR1 SGDLS, CDR2 YYNGEE. CDR3: CASSVAGRYNEQFF. CDR3 bases: TGTGCCAGCAGCGTAGCCGGCAGGTACAATGAGCAGTTCTTC.

Turning to this clonotype: A much larger clone lies a single base off, so this may be a read error. The V gene is TRBV10-3, the J gene TRBJ1-6; 8 bases are shared with TRBD1. There are 16 residues in the CDR3. In germline, CDR1 is ENHRY, CDR2 SYGVKD. For the CDR3, the DNA is TGTACCATCAGTGATCCCTATGGGACAGGCAATTCACCCCTCCACTTT. This encodes CTISDPYGTGNSPLHF.

The rearrangement joins TRBV5-1 to TRBJ2-2; D gene ambiguous. CDR3 length: 14 amino acids. The ends were cut back, 0 bases at V and 6 bases at J, with 9 bases in the middle. Germline V gene lookup returns CDR1 SGHRS and CDR2 YFSETQ. DNA for the CDR3: TGCGCCAGCAGCTTGGCCAGTTACGCCGGGGAGCTGTTTTTT. Protein: CASSLASYAGELFF.

This clonotype was counted at least ten times. The chain combines TRBV6-4 with TRBJ2-1, with TRBD1 identical over 9 bases. The CDR3 runs to 15 residues. V lost 4 bases, J lost 10 bases, and 11 bases stayed unmatched. Germline CDR1 is MRHNA and CDR2 is SNTAGT. The CDR3 nucleotides read TGTGCCAGCAGTGTGGGACAGGGTTTTCCTAGGGAGCAGTTCTTC. It yields the protein CASSVGQGFPREQFF.

The chain carries TRBV2 and TRBJ2-3; D possibly corresponds to TRBD2 (6 bases). The CDR3 runs to 13 residues. The germline CDR1 and CDR2 sequences are SNHLY and FYNNEI. The V end was cut by 11 bases, the J end by 4 bases, with 16 bases between. CDR3 sequence: CASREAGPDTQYF. CDR3 coding DNA: TGTGCCTCGCGGGAAGCGGGCCCAGATACGCAGTATTTT.

This clonotype was seen a handful of times. The junction departs from the called germline gene at one end, perhaps through a read error. CDR3 sequence: CASSSGRRGLSYEQHF. The CDR3 region has the DNA TGTGCCAGCAGCTCCGGGAGGCGGGGACTTTCCTACGAGCAGCACTTC. The chain links TRBV7-9 to TRBJ2-7; TRBD2 matches 7 bases. This CDR3 comprises 16 residues. From germline, CDR1 is SEHNR and CDR2 FQNEAQ (reference sequence).

This clonotype has ten or more counts. As DNA, the CDR3 is TGTGCCAGCAGCTTACGGTCGCGGCTGGGCTCCTACAATGAGCAGTTCTTC. Its translation: CASSLRSRLGSYNEQFF. This chain uses TRBV11-2 with TRBJ2-1; no definite D call. Trimming shortened V by 2 bases and J by 0 bases, and 14 bases separated the two germline ends. CDR3 length: 17 amino acids. Germline lookup yields CDR1 SGHAT and CDR2 FQNNGV.

In this sample, this clonotype turned up many times. The chain employs TRBV6-6 and TRBJ2-7, with D possibly being TRBD2 (5 bases). The CDR3 consists of 16 residues. Germline CDR1 reads MNHNY; CDR2 reads SVGAGI (reference sequence). Trimming shortened V by 4 bases and J by 3 bases, and 19 bases separated the two germline ends. CDR3 DNA sequence: TGTGCCAGCAGTTCCGACCGGACGAAAAGCGGCTACGAGCAGTACTTC. Translating gives CASSSDRTKSGYEQYF.

The chain couples TRBV3-1 to TRBJ2-3; D gene ambiguous. This CDR3 has 12 amino acids. V gave up 3 bases and J gave up 0 bases, with 1 base separating them. Germline values: CDR1 LGHDT, CDR2 YNNKEL (reference sequence). CDR3 bases: TGTGCCAGCAGCCAGAGCACAGATACGCAGTATTTT. The encoded protein is CASSQSTDTQYF.

The genes are TRBV6-6 and TRBJ2-7, with 8 bases fitting TRBD2. Germline lookup yields CDR1 MNHNY and CDR2 SVGAGI (reference sequence). After removal of 2 bases from V and 2 bases from J, the junction contained 2 bases not matched to a gene. The CDR3 has 14 residues. CDR3 nucleotides: TGTGCCAGCAGTTACCGGCGGGGGGCCTACGAGCAGTACTTC. This codes for CASSYRRGAYEQYF.